This T cell receptor beta chain derives from a study of identical twins (dated by TCRdb to 2015 to 2016). A note on the overall study: To test whether fetal clonotypes persist, the study used deep sequencing on TCR alpha and beta repertoires from monozygotic twins, unrelated adults of various ages, and cord blood. To rule out contamination, replicate twin experiments were performed at different times with different library preparation protocols. Study-wide conclusions, independent of this receptor: Because the same donors could not be followed over many years, the conclusions relied on cross-sectional statistical analysis. Abundant cord blood beta clonotypes carried fewer insertions; young adult naive repertoires showed a weaker similar trend, while memory repertoires showed none. A weaker excess of twin sharing was found in beta out-of-frame sequences because the signal-to-noise ratio was lowered by fewer shared sequences. Compared with coincidental sharing between unrelated individuals, out-of-frame TCR alpha sequences shared between twins had an excess of sequences with low generation probability. Invariant T cells such as MAIT and iNKT could partly confound zero-insertion analyses, although diverse VJ usage argued against such confounding for most clonotypes. Out-of-frame TCR alpha sharing in monozygotic twins was systematically underestimated by recombination models, whereas sharing between unrelated individuals was in agreement with the recombination models.

In regard to this clonotype: Its target antigen remains unknown. Nothing much larger sits one base from this clone, and base qualities are not available.

Only healthy Caucasian donors were included. Library prep was done by 5' RACE. Sequencing took place on an Illumina HiSeq 2000. Template switching introduced a universal primer binding site; the final cDNA contained a unique molecular identifier, enabling accurate counting of TCR cDNA molecules. First-strand cDNA for TCR alpha and beta chains was synthesized from specific primers in the conserved constant-segment region. To control for contamination, each cDNA library was double barcoded with a SMART-Mk sample barcode plus Illumina barcodes. Two successive PCR steps introduced TruSeq adapter sequences along with Illumina sample barcodes. The Illumina HiSeq platform was used with custom primers to sequence TCR alpha and beta cDNA libraries. Under the source paper's analysis protocol: MiGEC processed the raw reads to extract unique molecular identifiers, while MiXCR was used to determine the CDR3 positions. For each individual, recombination models were inferred using an EM algorithm with the repgenHMM and IGoR tools. Shared clonotype analysis was performed with the tcR package in R, normalizing sharing by the product of cloneset sizes. Out-of-frame nonproductive sequences were analyzed to study raw recombination free of thymic and clonal selection effects. TCRdb's own reprocessing of the public reads used fastp at Q25 and MiXCR and kept productive beta chains. Each entry is one CDR3 protein sequence, shown with its most common DNA and genes. These V and J calls derive from TCRdb rather than the authors' analysis. Counted in this sample were more than 1.5 million distinct CDR3 sequences; around 29% of them appeared once. The ten biggest clones cover around 0.3% of the sample.

The CDR3 has 16 amino acids, counting the end cysteine and phenylalanine. Only CDR3 DNA is held: 48 bases, read in frame from base 1. According to the germline V gene, CDR1 reads ENHRY and CDR2 reads SYGVKD. V drops 6 bases and J drops 0 bases, leaving 15 bases in between. The receptor was derived from a newborn girl in good health. Source material: cord blood. Recombination connected TRBV10-3 to TRBJ2-1; the D gene is possibly TRBD2, with 6 bases matching. The nucleotides read TGTGCCATCAGCCTCCAGGCGGGGATCTCCTACAATGAGCAGTTCTTC. Translated, this gives CAISLQAGISYNEQFF.